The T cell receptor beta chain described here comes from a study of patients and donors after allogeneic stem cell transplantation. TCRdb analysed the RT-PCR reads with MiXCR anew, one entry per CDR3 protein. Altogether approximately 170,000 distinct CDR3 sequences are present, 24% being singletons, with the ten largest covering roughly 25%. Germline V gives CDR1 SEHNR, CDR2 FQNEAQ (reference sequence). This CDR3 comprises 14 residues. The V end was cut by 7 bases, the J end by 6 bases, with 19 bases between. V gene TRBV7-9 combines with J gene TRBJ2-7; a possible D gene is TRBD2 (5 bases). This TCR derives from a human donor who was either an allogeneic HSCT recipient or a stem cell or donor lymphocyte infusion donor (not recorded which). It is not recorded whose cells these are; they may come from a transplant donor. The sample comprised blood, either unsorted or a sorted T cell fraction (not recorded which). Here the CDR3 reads CASTRAGPFGEQYF. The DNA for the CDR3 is TGTGCCAGCACCCGGGCGGGCCCCTTTGGCGAGCAGTACTTC.